Included here is one T cell receptor (beta chain) sequence, with context. Just one base apart from a much larger clone, this may be a read error. The sample originates from a study of CD8+CD57+ T cells in acquired aplastic anemia. CDR1 and CDR2 from the germline V gene are MGHRA and YSYEKL. The ends lost 1 base at V and 4 bases at J; junction bases unmatched: 7. This CDR3 comprises 17 residues. The TCR beta profiling, which covered VDJ combination and CDR3 sequence, was carried out using genomic DNA as the template. TCRdb reprocessed the reads via MiXCR and lists one record per CDR3 protein. In the table there are 250,000 or so distinct CDR3 sequences, 45% to 50% of which are singletons. All patients picked for sequencing had shown, by flow cytometry, an expansion of CD8+CD57+ cells. Acquired aplastic anemia of severe grade affected all patients.

Sequenced input: sorted CD4+, CD8+, or CD8+CD57+ T cells (not recorded which) from PBMCs. This TCR derives from a human donor with aplastic anemia. This chain joins TRBV4-1 and TRBJ2-3; 11 bases line up with TRBD2. CDR3 region: CASSQVSGRAGADTQYF. CDR3 DNA: TGCGCCAGCAGCCAAGTTAGCGGGAGGGCCGGCGCAGATACGCAGTATTTT.